This entry lists 25 T cell receptor beta chains sequenced from one sample in a study of blood T cells in healthy people across ages. It was with a sample-barcoded 5' primer and a J-beta primer mix that a second PCR of roughly 7 to 12 cycles was run. TCRdb itself ran the 5' RACE reads through MiXCR, one entry per CDR3 protein. This sample carries 1.5 million to 2 million distinct CDR3 sequences, approximately 28% of them seen once, and the ten largest clones take about 7.7%. The sample was blood. The receptors originated from a woman between 25 and 40 years old in good health.

This clonotype was counted only a few times. The CDR3 DNA is TGTGCCAGCAGCCAATTGGGTGTCTCTCAGCCCCAGCATTTT. This translates into CASSQLGVSQPQHF. The chain uses TRBV14 and TRBJ1-5, with D unclear. CDR1 SGHDN and CDR2 FVKESK come from the germline V gene. With 2 bases removed from V and 6 bases from J, the gap between germline ends came to 11 bases. The CDR3 length is 14 residues.

The gene calls are TRBV2 and TRBJ2-5; D call uncertain. The J call is in doubt because the DNA end fits TRBJ2-7 better. The germline gives CDR1 SNHLY, CDR2 FYNNEI. The length of the CDR3 is 13 residues. In nucleotides, the CDR3 is TGTGCCAGCAAACCCGACACCCGATACGAGCAGTACTTC. Residues: CASKPDTRYEQYF.

In its sample, this clonotype was seen a few times. The V gene is TRBV28, the J gene TRBJ2-1, with D perhaps matching TRBD2 (5 bases). CDR3 length: 15 residues. Trimming took 0 bases from V and 6 from J, leaving 12 bases between them. Germline V gene sequence: CDR1 MDHEN, CDR2 SYDVKM. The CDR3 DNA reads as TGTGCCAGCAGTTTATGGCCGGGAAGACTCAATGAGCAGTTCTTC. It specifies CASSLWPGRLNEQFF.

Only a few counts were recorded for this clonotype. V usage is TRBV6-5 and J usage is TRBJ1-5; 8 bases match TRBD1. Germline V gene lookup returns CDR1 MNHEY and CDR2 SVGAGI. CDR3 length: 13 amino acids. Trimming at V came to 9 bases and at J to 7 bases, leaving 8 bases not matched to a gene. CDR3 DNA sequence: TGTGCCAGTTCAGGGGGCGCGGGGCAGCCCCAGCATTTT. It translates to CASSGGAGQPQHF.

This clonotype was counted many times. The chain links TRBV10-3 to TRBJ2-5, with no clear D. This CDR3 region has 12 residues. Germline V gene sequence: CDR1 ENHRY, CDR2 SYGVKD. V lost 0 bases and J lost 5, with 4 bases in between. The CDR3, as DNA: TGTGCCATCAGTGAGTCGACCGAGACCCAGTACTTC. Its protein is CAISESTETQYF.

This clonotype was seen more than once but under ten times. The chain combines TRBV28 with TRBJ2-7, with 12 bases aligning to TRBD1. This CDR3 spans 15 amino acids. CDR1 is MDHEN and CDR2 is SYDVKM in the germline V gene. V was pared by 4 bases and J by 6 bases, with 7 bases of the junction left unmatched. The DNA for the CDR3 is TGTGCCAGCAGTTCAGCCGGGACAGGGGGCTTCGAGCAGTACTTC. Protein sequence: CASSSAGTGGFEQYF. The full variable domain, completed using reference TRBV28 and TRBJ2-7, is DVKVTQSSRYLVKRTGEKVFLECVQDMDHENMFWYRQDPGLGLRLIYFSYDVKMKEKGDIPEGYSVSREKKERFSLILESASTNQTSMYLCASSSAGTGGFEQYFGPGTRLTVT.

This rearrangement joins TRBV7-9 to TRBJ1-6; D remains ambiguous. The V and J ends lost 5 bases and 9 bases respectively, with 11 bases between them. The CDR3 consists of 13 residues. Germline V lookup: CDR1 SEHNR, CDR2 FQNEAQ (reference sequence). The DNA of the CDR3 is TGTGCCAGCAGCCCGAACAGTCCTTCACCCCTCCACTTT. Its translation: CASSPNSPSPLHF.

The chain carries TRBV27 and TRBJ1-6; the D gene is possibly TRBD1 (5 bases). V was pared by 4 bases and J by 8 bases, with 15 bases between. The CDR3 runs to 15 residues. CDR1 is MNHEY and CDR2 is SMNVEV in the germline V gene (reference sequence). CDR3 DNA: TGTGCCAGCAGTTACTCAGGGCTAGGGCATTCACCCCTCCACTTT. Translating gives CASSYSGLGHSPLHF.

This clonotype was counted only a few times. Here the CDR3 DNA reads TGTGCCAGCACCCCGGGACAGTCCTCCTTGGTCAATCAGCCCCAGCATTTT. Translation gives CASTPGQSSLVNQPQHF. This chain joins TRBV12-3 or TRBV12-4 and TRBJ1-5, with 7 bases that match TRBD1. The CDR3 sequence is 17 residues long. The J segment lost 3 bases and the V segment lost 7 bases, leaving 15 bases of the junction unmatched.

J is TRBJ1-1 and V is TRBV7-9, with unresolved D. The CDR3 has 14 residues. Germline assignment: CDR1 SEHNR and CDR2 FQNEAQ (reference sequence). Trimming left V 3 bases short and J 2 bases short, with 10 bases between. The CDR3 coding sequence is TGTGCCAGCAGCTTCTCAGGTTCCAACACTGAAGCTTTCTTT. It encodes CASSFSGSNTEAFF.

This clonotype was seen many times. The chain is built from TRBV5-4 and TRBJ2-1, with 9 bases that match TRBD2. Germline values: CDR1 SGHNT, CDR2 YYREEE (reference sequence). The J segment lost 4 bases and the V segment lost 5 bases, leaving 7 bases of the junction unmatched. The CDR3 covers 15 residues. As DNA, the CDR3 is TGTGCCAGCAGTCGGGGACTAGCAGCATACAATGAGCAGTTCTTC. Its translation is CASSRGLAAYNEQFF. Based on the CDR3 plus reference TRBV5-4 and TRBJ2-1, the full variable domain is ETGVTQSPTHLIKTRGQQVTLRCSSQSGHNTVSWYQQALGQGPQFIFQYYREEENGRGNFPPRFSGLQFPNYSSELNVNALELDDSALYLCASSRGLAAYNEQFFGPGTRLTVL.

The chain carries TRBV29-1 and TRBJ1-1; D call uncertain. The CDR3 contains 11 residues. Trimming stripped 5 bases from V and 6 bases from J, with 10 bases between. Germline CDR1 SQVTM, CDR2 ANQGSEA. In DNA form, the CDR3 reads TGCAGCGTTCGTGGTGGCTCTGAAGCTTTCTTT. Translating gives CSVRGGSEAFF.

The chain uses TRBV7-3 and TRBJ1-3; D gene unclear. The germline V gene has CDR1 SGHTA and CDR2 FQGTGA. The CDR3 loop spans 15 amino acids. The V end lost 5 bases, the J end lost 4 bases, and 15 bases lay between the germline ends. This chain's CDR3 is CASSPSGGKGNTIYF. As DNA, the CDR3 is TGTGCCAGCAGCCCCTCGGGAGGAAAGGGAAACACCATATATTTT.

This clonotype was observed many times. V gene TRBV5-1 combines with J gene TRBJ2-1, with D possibly called TRBD1 or TRBD2 (5 bases each). Per the germline V gene, CDR1 is SGHRS and CDR2 is YFSETQ. V was cut by 4 bases and J by 8 bases, with 13 bases left in between. The CDR3 has 13 amino acids. The CDR3 here is CASSADLGDEQFF. CDR3 nucleotide sequence: TGCGCCAGCAGCGCAGACCTGGGGGATGAGCAGTTCTTC.

The table lists this clonotype with a few counts. The chain is built from TRBV5-1 and TRBJ2-3; the D call may be TRBD1 or TRBD2 (6 bases each). The CDR3 loop spans 15 amino acids. Trimming stripped 4 bases from V and 2 bases from J, with 14 bases between. Per germline, CDR1 SGHRS and CDR2 YFSETQ. The chain's CDR3 is CASSLWGATTDTQYF. CDR3 nucleotide sequence: TGCGCCAGCAGCCTGTGGGGGGCTACCACAGATACGCAGTATTTT. The complete variable domain, with remaining parts taken from reference TRBV5-1 and TRBJ2-3, reads KAGVTQTPRYLIKTRGQQVTLSCSPISGHRSVSWYQQTPGQGLQFLFEYFSETQRNKGNFPGRFSGRQFSNSRSEMNVSTLELGDSALYLCASSLWGATTDTQYFGPGTRLTVL.

The rearrangement links TRBV3-1 to TRBJ2-1; 12 positions agree with TRBD2. The CDR3 is made up of 14 amino acids. Germline values: CDR1 LGHDT, CDR2 YNNKEL (reference sequence). Trimming cost V 4 bases and J 8 bases; bases outside gene matches: 3. In DNA, the CDR3 is TGTGCCAGCAGCCCCCTAGCGGGGGGGTATGAGCAGTTCTTC. It is translated as CASSPLAGGYEQFF.

This clonotype was seen more than once but under ten times. The chain uses TRBV6-1 and TRBJ2-1; perhaps TRBD2 as D (6 bases). The CDR3 runs 13 residues. The germline V and J ends were trimmed by 11 bases and 8 bases, with 19 bases remaining between them. CDR1 is MNHNS, CDR2 SASEGT, per germline. Written as DNA, the CDR3 is TGTGCCTGCACGCGGGAACTAAAACATGAGCAGTTCTTC. It specifies CACTRELKHEQFF.

With regard to this clonotype: One end of the junction is discordant with germline, which a read error may explain. The gene calls are TRBV20-1 and TRBJ2-3; tentatively, D is TRBD1 (5 bases). Germline V gene lookup returns CDR1 DFQATT and CDR2 SNEGSKA (reference sequence). This CDR3 is built from 13 residues. CDR3 nucleotide sequence: TGCAGTGCTAGAAAATCATTGACAGATACGCGGTATTTT. Its protein is CSARKSLTDTRYF.

This clonotype was seen only once. No conserved phenylalanine or tryptophan ends this CDR3, so it is likely a read error. The rearrangement joins TRBV30 to TRBJ2-2, with D perhaps TRBD1 or TRBD2 (6 bases each). Per germline, CDR1 GTSNPN and CDR2 SVGIG (reference sequence). V was trimmed by 4 bases and J by 0 bases, leaving 9 bases between them. This CDR3 region has 14 residues. CDR3 in DNA: TGTGCCTGGACTGGGGGGCCGAACACCGGGGAGCTGTTTGTT. Translation gives CAWTGGPNTGELFV.

The chain combines TRBV7-2 with TRBJ1-1; D not certain. Germline V lookup: CDR1 SGHTA, CDR2 FQGNSA. The CDR3 runs to 14 residues. Trimming took off 7 bases at V and 1 base at J, with 13 bases between the two ends. This CDR3 is CASKQPTPNTEAFF. In DNA, the CDR3 is TGTGCCAGCAAACAGCCCACTCCGAACACTGAAGCTTTCTTT.

V is TRBV24-1 and J is TRBJ2-7; D is possibly TRBD1 or TRBD2 (5 bases each). Deletions cut 4 bases from V and 3 bases from J, with 15 bases between. From germline, CDR1 is KGHDR and CDR2 SFDVKD. This CDR3 contains 15 residues. CDR3: CATSDARDGGYEQYF. DNA of the CDR3: TGTGCCACCAGTGACGCTCGGGACGGAGGCTACGAGCAGTACTTC.

A remark on this clonotype: This could be a read error, since a much larger clone is one nucleotide away. This chain connects TRBV20-1 to TRBJ1-5, with a tentative D call TRBD1 (6 bases). Germline V gene lookup returns CDR1 DFQATT and CDR2 SNEGSKA (reference sequence). V was trimmed by 4 bases and J by 2 bases, leaving 18 bases between them. CDR3 length equals 16 residues. The CDR3 loop is CSATVPGHPGNQPQHF. The CDR3 bases are TGCAGTGCTACTGTCCCGGGACACCCCGGCAATCAGCCCCAGCATTTT.

This clonotype was observed a few times. The chain is built from TRBV29-1 and TRBJ1-2; D remains unclear. The CDR3 extends over 14 amino acids. Germline values: CDR1 SQVTM, CDR2 ANQGSEA. Trimming took off 5 bases at V and 4 bases at J, with 17 bases between the two ends. CDR3 bases: TGCAGCGTTCTCCCGAGTCATGAAACCTATGGCTACACCTTC. It yields the protein CSVLPSHETYGYTF.

In its sample, this clonotype was seen many times. The chain is built from TRBV6-6 and TRBJ2-1, with TRBD1 matching 9 bases. CDR1 and CDR2 from the germline V gene are MNHNY and SVGAGI (reference sequence). The CDR3 is 15 amino acids. The trim removed 5 bases at V and 8 bases at J, leaving 10 bases unmatched. The DNA for the CDR3 is TGTGCCAGCAGTCTACAGGGGGCCAAGTCATATGAGCAGTTCTTC. Translated: CASSLQGAKSYEQFF.

This clonotype appeared a few times. The chain couples TRBV15 to TRBJ1-2, with D unresolved. V was cut by 0 bases and J by 0 bases, with 5 bases left in between. CDR1 is LNHNV, CDR2 YYDKDF, per germline (reference sequence). The CDR3 extends over 14 amino acids. The CDR3 is CATSRDITNYGYTF. The CDR3 region has the DNA TGTGCCACCAGCAGAGACATTACTAACTATGGCTACACCTTC.